The 32 T cell receptor beta chains listed next were all sequenced from one sample in a study of blood T cell repertoires in COVID-19. Some clones are missing from TCRdb's copy, which holds only in-frame ones; the method was immunoSEQ multiplex PCR. Counted here are around 480,000 clones, roughly 87% occurring once; the ten biggest clones make up around 0.7%. The material sequenced was PBMCs or T cells enriched from blood (not recorded which). All receptors derive from a woman aged 18 to 35 who had recovered from COVID-19.

The V gene is TRBV4-1, the J gene TRBJ2-3, with 10 bases aligning to TRBD2. V shed 1 base, J shed 7 bases, and the junction held 11 bases outside the gene matches. The CDR3 is made up of 17 amino acids. Germline lookup yields CDR1 MGHRA and CDR2 YSYEKL. CDR3 loop: CASSQGIAGGIQHTQYF. CDR3 nucleotides: TGCGCCAGCAGCCAAGGGATAGCGGGGGGTATTCAGCATACGCAGTATTTT.

The V and J genes are TRBV21-1 and TRBJ2-5; TRBD1 is taken as the D call from the table, unchecked against the DNA. TRBV21-1 is a pseudogene segment. The CDR3 totals 12 residues. CDR3 sequence: CASGAVQETQYF. CDR3 nucleotide sequence: TGTGCCAGCGGGGCAGTACAAGAGACCCAGTACTTC.

This clone was found a few times. V usage is TRBV30 and J usage is TRBJ1-5; D not certain. Per the germline V gene, CDR1 is GTSNPN and CDR2 is SVGIG (reference sequence). There are 13 residues in the CDR3. The V and J ends lost 0 bases and 7 bases respectively, with 10 bases between them. CDR3 sequence (DNA): TGTGCCTGGAGTGTAAGCCTGGAGCAGCCCCAGCATTTT. Protein sequence: CAWSVSLEQPQHF.

With regard to this clone: This specimen includes other DNA sequences encoding the same CDR3. J is TRBJ2-6 and V is TRBV19; no reliable D call. Trimming pared 5 bases from V and 0 bases from J, leaving 8 bases between. CDR1 is LNHDA, CDR2 SQIVND, per germline (reference sequence). The CDR3 totals 15 residues. As DNA, the CDR3 is TGTGCCAGTAGTCCGCAGATCTCTGGGGCCAACGTCCTGACTTTC. Amino acid sequence: CASSPQISGANVLTF.

The gene calls are TRBV30 and TRBJ2-7, with unresolved D. V was shortened by 0 bases and J by 5 bases, with 8 bases between the two germline ends. In germline, CDR1 is GTSNPN, CDR2 SVGIG (reference sequence). CDR3 length equals 12 residues. CDR3 loop: CAWSVTGDEQYF. The CDR3, as DNA: TGTGCCTGGAGTGTAACCGGTGACGAGCAGTACTTC.

The chain has TRBV6-5 and TRBJ2-3; no clear D. Germline values: CDR1 MNHEY, CDR2 SVGAGI. This CDR3 is built from 14 residues. V was trimmed by 8 bases and J by 5 bases, leaving 17 bases between them. CDR3 loop: CASRGAHVRDTQYF. The CDR3 DNA is TGTGCCAGCCGCGGAGCCCACGTGCGAGATACGCAGTATTTT.

The chain combines TRBV28 with TRBJ1-5, with unresolved D. The CDR3 length is 12 residues. The V gene lost 5 bases and the J gene lost 8 bases, with 10 bases spanning the gap. Germline CDR1 is MDHEN and CDR2 is SYDVKM. The CDR3 region is CASSEGLKPQHF. The CDR3 DNA follows: TGTGCCAGCAGTGAGGGCTTGAAGCCCCAGCATTTT.

CDR3 region: CAWRSRTGNYGYTF. CDR3 nucleotides: TGTGCCTGGAGATCCCGGACGGGGAACTATGGCTACACCTTC. This chain links TRBV30 with TRBJ1-2; unclear D gene. CDR1 is GTSNPN, CDR2 SVGIG, per germline (reference sequence). The CDR3 spans 14 residues. Deletions cut 3 bases from V and 2 bases from J, with 13 bases between.

The chain employs TRBV18 and TRBJ1-1, with D uncertain. Trimming stripped 5 bases from V and 1 base from J, with 11 bases between. The V gene's germline CDR1 is KGHSH and CDR2 LQKENI. The CDR3 totals 14 residues. CDR3 loop: CASSISSSNTEAFF. The CDR3, as DNA: TGTGCCAGCTCAATTTCCTCTTCGAACACTGAAGCTTTCTTT.

CDR3 region: CASSPTLPPAGGWQETQYF. The CDR3, as DNA: TGTGCCAGCAGCCCCACCCTCCCGCCGGCAGGGGGTTGGCAAGAGACCCAGTACTTC. The chain carries TRBV5-4 and TRBJ2-5; 7 bases are shared with TRBD1. The CDR3 is 19 residues long. V lost 4 bases, J lost 2 bases, and 20 bases stayed unmatched. Germline CDR1 is SGHNT and CDR2 is YYREEE (reference sequence).

The chain joins TRBV7-2 to TRBJ2-7; 16 bases agree with TRBD2. The length of the CDR3 is 17 residues. Germline-derived CDR1 and CDR2 are SGHTA and FQGNSA. V lost 1 base to trimming and J lost 7 bases; unmatched junction nucleotides: 7. The chain's CDR3 is CASSLEGTSGGAKEQYF. Written as DNA, the CDR3 is TGTGCCAGCAGCTTAGAGGGGACTAGCGGGGGGGCTAAAGAGCAGTACTTC.

This sequence joins TRBV2 and TRBJ2-1, with D perhaps TRBD1 (6 bases). Germline lookup yields CDR1 SNHLY and CDR2 FYNNEI. V lost 4 bases to trimming and J lost 5 bases, with 21 bases between them. CDR3 length equals 17 residues. The CDR3 loop is CASSVSHEGVSNNEQFF. CDR3 bases: TGTGCCAGCAGTGTTTCCCACGAGGGGGTATCCAACAATGAGCAGTTCTTC.

V is TRBV6-5 and J is TRBJ2-7, with D maybe TRBD1 (5 bases). CDR1 and CDR2 (germline): MNHEY, SVGAGI. V was clipped by 7 bases and J by 5 bases, with 15 bases between them. The CDR3 spans 13 residues. The CDR3 here is CASIGRDKHEQYF. The CDR3 DNA sequence: TGTGCCAGCATAGGCAGGGATAAGCACGAGCAGTACTTC.

This chain joins TRBV7-9 and TRBJ1-1; D might be TRBD1 (6 bases). Trimming stripped 0 bases from V and 11 bases from J, with 10 bases between. Germline V CDR1 and CDR2: SEHNR, FQNEAQ (reference sequence). CDR3 length equals 12 residues. This chain's CDR3 is CASSLAKRGAFF. The CDR3 nucleotides are TGTGCCAGCAGCTTAGCTAAAAGGGGGGCTTTCTTT.

The rearrangement uses TRBV7-8 and TRBJ1-6, with D possibly being TRBD1 (5 bases). The CDR3 covers 18 residues. The germline V and J ends were trimmed by 8 bases and 0 bases, with 20 bases remaining between them. In germline, CDR1 is SGHVS, CDR2 FQNEAQ. The CDR3 sequence is CASQALPGVPSYNSPLHF. Here the CDR3 DNA reads TGTGCCAGCCAGGCCCTACCGGGGGTGCCCTCCTATAATTCACCCCTCCACTTT.

This chain links TRBV2 with TRBJ2-2, with 8 bases fitting TRBD1. J was trimmed by 1 base and V by 2 bases; bases with no gene match: 3. The CDR3 covers 16 residues. Germline V gene data show CDR1 as SNHLY and CDR2 as FYNNEI. DNA for the CDR3: TGTGCCAGCAGTGAAATGGGGACAGGGAACACCGGGGAGCTGTTTTTT. Translation gives CASSEMGTGNTGELFF.

V usage is TRBV15 and J usage is TRBJ1-5; D not certain. V shed 5 bases and J shed 4 bases, with 6 bases lying between them. CDR3 length: 12 residues. Germline V CDR1 and CDR2: LNHNV, YYDKDF (reference sequence). The CDR3 coding sequence is TGTGCCACCAGCCTCGGGAATCAGCCCCAGCATTTT. It yields the protein CATSLGNQPQHF.

This rearrangement joins TRBV6-5 to TRBJ2-3; a possible D gene is TRBD1 (6 bases). Germline CDR1 reads MNHEY; CDR2 reads SVGAGI. There are 15 residues in the CDR3. The V and J ends lost 6 bases and 1 base respectively, with 14 bases between them. CDR3 coding DNA: TGTGCCAGCAGGGATTCTTCAGGGGGCACAGATACGCAGTATTTT. Translation: CASRDSSGGTDTQYF.

The V call is TRBV30, the J call TRBJ1-1, with D possibly TRBD1 on 5 matching bases. This CDR3 spans 12 amino acids. Germline CDR1 and CDR2: GTSNPN and SVGIG (reference sequence). Trimming removed 3 bases from V and 10 bases from J, with 15 bases in between. DNA of the CDR3: TGTGCCTGGAGCGGGGGTACCCTGAGAGCTTTCTTT. Residues: CAWSGGTLRAFF.

The chain joins TRBV14 to TRBJ1-1, with D perhaps matching TRBD1 (5 bases). Germline loops: CDR1 SGHDN, CDR2 FVKESK. The CDR3 is made up of 16 amino acids. Trimming left V 4 bases short and J 7 bases short, with 22 bases between. The CDR3 nucleotides are TGTGCCAGCAGCCCCACTATAGGCGACAGCCGGTATGAAGCTTTCTTT. It yields the protein CASSPTIGDSRYEAFF.

The chain employs TRBV5-1 and TRBJ1-1; TRBD1 matches at 8 bases. Germline V lookup: CDR1 SGHRS, CDR2 YFSETQ. With 3 bases clipped from V and 7 bases from J, the junction kept 8 bases outside the gene matches. This CDR3 comprises 14 residues. CDR3 protein: CASSSALTGDEAFF. CDR3 bases: TGCGCCAGCAGCTCAGCCCTGACAGGGGATGAAGCTTTCTTT.

This clone was detected only a few times. V and J are TRBV25-1 and TRBJ1-1; D is ambiguous. V was trimmed by 2 bases and J by 2 bases, leaving 15 bases between them. CDR3 length: 16 amino acids. Germline V gene data show CDR1 as MGHDK and CDR2 as SYGVNS. In DNA form, the CDR3 reads TGTGCCAGCAGTGAAATTGAGAGGGAGGGCAACACTGAAGCTTTCTTT. Translation gives CASSEIEREGNTEAFF.

The chain employs TRBV5-1 and TRBJ1-2, with TRBD1 as a possible D gene (5 bases). CDR1 is SGHRS, CDR2 YFSETQ, per germline. The V and J ends lost 4 bases and 6 bases respectively, with 22 bases between them. The CDR3 extends over 16 amino acids. In DNA form, the CDR3 reads TGCGCCAGCAGCCCTATATTCCTACCCGGAGGGGATGGCTACACCTTC. The encoded protein is CASSPIFLPGGDGYTF.

The CDR3 coding sequence is TGCGCCAGCAGCCAGGGGGCCGGGACAGGGGCTAAAAACATTCAGTACTTC. Translation: CASSQGAGTGAKNIQYF. This chain connects TRBV5-1 to TRBJ2-4; 10 bases are shared with TRBD1. Germline loops: CDR1 SGHRS, CDR2 YFSETQ. This CDR3 is 17 amino acids long. V lost 4 bases, J lost 4 bases, and 11 bases stayed unmatched. The full variable domain, with the rest looked up from reference TRBV5-1 and TRBJ2-4, is KAGVTQTPRYLIKTRGQQVTLSCSPISGHRSVSWYQQTPGQGLQFLFEYFSETQRNKGNFPGRFSGRQFSNSRSEMNVSTLELGDSALYLCASSQGAGTGAKNIQYFGAGTRLSVL.

This chain joins TRBV6-5 and TRBJ2-1; 7 positions match TRBD1. Losses at the gene ends were 10 bases for V and 0 bases for J; bases not matched to a gene: 6. This CDR3 has 14 amino acids. In germline, CDR1 is MNHEY, CDR2 SVGAGI. The CDR3 DNA follows: TGTGCCACTGGGACAGAGAGCTCCTACAATGAGCAGTTCTTC. Its translation is CATGTESSYNEQFF.

This clone has more than one count but fewer than ten. This same CDR3 is encoded by further DNA sequences in the sample. This chain uses TRBV5-1 with TRBJ1-5; possibly TRBD1 for D (6 bases). The length of the CDR3 is 13 residues. Between the trimmed V and J ends, which lost 4 bases and 4 bases, there was a span of 9 bases. Per the germline V gene, CDR1 is SGHRS and CDR2 is YFSETQ. In nucleotides, the CDR3 is TGCGCCAGCAGCCCAGGGGAGAATCAGCCCCAGCATTTT. The encoded protein is CASSPGENQPQHF.

V gene TRBV9 combines with J gene TRBJ2-2; D remains unclear. Germline-derived CDR1 and CDR2 are SGDLS and YYNGEE. The germline V and J ends were trimmed by 4 bases and 0 bases, with 10 bases remaining between them. The CDR3 totals 15 residues. CDR3 protein: CASSPTITNTGELFF. CDR3 coding DNA: TGTGCCAGCAGCCCGACAATAACGAACACCGGGGAGCTGTTTTTT.

This clone has just one count. This chain joins TRBV6-6 and TRBJ2-5; D is uncertain. V shed 5 bases and J shed 5 bases, with 6 bases lying between them. CDR3 length: 11 amino acids. Germline CDR1 reads MNHNY; CDR2 reads SVGAGI (reference sequence). Here the CDR3 reads CASSLRETQYF. The CDR3, as DNA: TGTGCCAGCAGTCTGAGGGAGACCCAGTACTTC.

The chain links TRBV7-9 to TRBJ2-5, with TRBD2 matching over 13 bases. This CDR3 has 19 residues. J gave up 4 bases and V 5 bases, and 16 bases lay outside the gene matches. Germline values: CDR1 SEHNR, CDR2 FQNEAQ (reference sequence). CDR3 residues: CASSPRLTSGGRRGETQYF. CDR3 nucleotide sequence: TGTGCCAGCAGCCCCCGATTGACTAGCGGGGGGAGGCGAGGAGAGACCCAGTACTTC.

This clone has a single count. The V gene is TRBV7-9, the J gene TRBJ2-7, with 8 bases that match TRBD2. Unmatched junction bases numbered 12, after V lost 7 bases and J lost 4 bases. Germline CDR1 and CDR2: SEHNR and FQNEAQ (reference sequence). CDR3 size: 15 residues. The DNA of the CDR3 is TGTGCCAGCACCCGTACCGGGGGGGCCTCATACGAGCAGTACTTC. Amino acids: CASTRTGGASYEQYF.

The chain combines TRBV5-6 with TRBJ2-7; the match to TRBD2 covers 8 bases. The germline V gene has CDR1 SGHDT and CDR2 YYEEEE. The J segment lost 7 bases and the V segment lost 5 bases, leaving 11 bases of the junction unmatched. CDR3 length: 14 residues. CDR3 coding DNA: TGTGCCAGCAGGCGTGTCGGGAGGGAAAGGGAGCAGTACTTC. Its protein product is CASRRVGREREQYF. Looking up the rest from reference TRBV5-6 and TRBJ2-7 gives the full variable domain: DAGVTQSPTHLIKTRGQQVTLRCSPKSGHDTVSWYQQALGQGPQFIFQYYEEEERQRGNFPDRFSGHQFPNYSSELNVNALLLGDSALYLCASRRVGREREQYFGPGTRLTVT.

The chain carries TRBV3-1 (or the pseudogene TRBV3-2) and TRBJ2-3, with D unclear. Trimming pared 0 bases from V and 6 bases from J, leaving 7 bases between. The CDR3 contains 13 residues. Germline lookup yields CDR1 LGHDT and CDR2 YNNKEL (reference sequence). The DNA for the CDR3 is TGTGCCAGCAGCCAAGATGAGAAGGATACGCAGTATTTT. It specifies CASSQDEKDTQYF.